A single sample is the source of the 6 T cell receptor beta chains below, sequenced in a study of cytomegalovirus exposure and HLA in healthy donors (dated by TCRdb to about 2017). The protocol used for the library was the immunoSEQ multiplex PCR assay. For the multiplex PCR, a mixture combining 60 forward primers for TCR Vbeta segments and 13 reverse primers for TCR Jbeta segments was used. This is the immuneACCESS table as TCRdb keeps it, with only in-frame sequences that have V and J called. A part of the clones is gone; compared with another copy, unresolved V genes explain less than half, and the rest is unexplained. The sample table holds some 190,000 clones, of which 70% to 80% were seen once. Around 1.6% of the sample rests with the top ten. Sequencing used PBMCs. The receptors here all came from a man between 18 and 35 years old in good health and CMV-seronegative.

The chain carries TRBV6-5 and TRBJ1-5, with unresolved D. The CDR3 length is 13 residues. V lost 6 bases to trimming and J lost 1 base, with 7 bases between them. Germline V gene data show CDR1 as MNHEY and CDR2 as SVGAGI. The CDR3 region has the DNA TGTGCCAGCAGACTCCAAAGCAATCAGCCCCAGCATTTT. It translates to CASRLQSNQPQHF.

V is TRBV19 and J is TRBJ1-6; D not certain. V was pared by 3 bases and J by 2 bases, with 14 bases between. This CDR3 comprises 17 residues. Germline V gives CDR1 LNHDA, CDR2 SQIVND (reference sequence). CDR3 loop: CASSISGKAPYNSPLHF. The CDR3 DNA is TGTGCCAGTAGTATTTCAGGTAAGGCCCCCTATAATTCACCCCTCCACTTT.

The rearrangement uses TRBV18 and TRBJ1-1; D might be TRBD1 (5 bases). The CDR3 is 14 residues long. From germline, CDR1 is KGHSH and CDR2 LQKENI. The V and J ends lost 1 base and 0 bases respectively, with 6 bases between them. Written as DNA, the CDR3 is TGTGCCAGCTCACCACAGGGGATGAACACTGAAGCTTTCTTT. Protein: CASSPQGMNTEAFF.

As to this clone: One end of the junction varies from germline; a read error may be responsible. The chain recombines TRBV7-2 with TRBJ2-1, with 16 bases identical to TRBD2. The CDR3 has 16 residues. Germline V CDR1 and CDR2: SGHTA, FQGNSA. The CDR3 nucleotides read TGTGCCGGCAGCCTTGGGACTAGCGGGAGGGGCAATGAGCAGTTCTTC. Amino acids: CAGSLGTSGRGNEQFF.

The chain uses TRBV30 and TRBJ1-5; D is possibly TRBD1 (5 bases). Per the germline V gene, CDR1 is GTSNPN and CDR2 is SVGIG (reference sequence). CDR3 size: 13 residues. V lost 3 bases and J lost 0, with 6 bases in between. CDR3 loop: CAWSRDSNQPQHF. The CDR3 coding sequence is TGTGCCTGGAGCAGGGATAGCAATCAGCCCCAGCATTTT.

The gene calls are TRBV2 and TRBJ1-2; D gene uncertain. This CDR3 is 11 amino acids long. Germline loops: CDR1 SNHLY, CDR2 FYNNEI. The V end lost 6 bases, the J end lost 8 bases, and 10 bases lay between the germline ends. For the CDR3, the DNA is TGTGCCAGCAGGCCGACTAGGGGCTACACCTTC. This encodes CASRPTRGYTF.